This T cell receptor beta chain was recovered during a study of T cell changes during pregnancy in multiple sclerosis. Germline CDR1 and CDR2: MNHNS and SASEGT. V lost 10 bases to trimming and J lost 3 bases, with 7 bases between them. The CDR3 spans 10 residues. Clones were read by immunoSEQ multiplex PCR, and TCRdb kept only the in-frame ones, dropping some. The table lists about 59,000 clones, approximately 93% of them singletons. This TCR came from a female donor with multiple sclerosis, enrolled in a pregnancy study. The input for sequencing was CD8+ T cells from peripheral blood mononuclear cells, taken in the third trimester of pregnancy. The chain has TRBV6-1 and TRBJ2-7, with D unclear. CDR3: CATYGYEQYF. CDR3 DNA: TGTGCCACCTATGGCTACGAGCAGTACTTC.